This T cell receptor beta chain was retrieved from a study of PD-1 blockade in classical Hodgkin lymphoma. Each patient experienced a relapse that followed autologous stem cell transplantation, and brentuximab vedotin exposure varied. Best responses were complete response, partial response or progressive disease. Using immunoSEQ multiplex PCR, the repertoire was profiled, and TCRdb retains in-frame clones only, with some absent. The sample shows some 100,000 clones, roughly 90% of them seen only once. Study-wide results and caveats: Why the repertoires differ is still unclear, perhaps disease activity or prior therapy. Complete responders possessed baseline diversity comparable to newly diagnosed patients.

CDR1 and CDR2 (germline): SQVTM, ANQGSEA. The V end was cut by 2 bases, the J end by 1 base, with 8 bases between. The CDR3 length is 14 residues. This clone was counted a single time. Its antigen is as yet unknown. The source of this sequence is a human donor with classical Hodgkin lymphoma. Specimen: peripheral blood mononuclear cells (PBMCs), collected at baseline. The chain joins TRBV29-1 to TRBJ2-2; unclear D gene. For the CDR3, the DNA is TGCAGCGTTGAATGGTCAGTGAACACCGGGGAGCTGTTTTTT. Encoded protein: CSVEWSVNTGELFF.